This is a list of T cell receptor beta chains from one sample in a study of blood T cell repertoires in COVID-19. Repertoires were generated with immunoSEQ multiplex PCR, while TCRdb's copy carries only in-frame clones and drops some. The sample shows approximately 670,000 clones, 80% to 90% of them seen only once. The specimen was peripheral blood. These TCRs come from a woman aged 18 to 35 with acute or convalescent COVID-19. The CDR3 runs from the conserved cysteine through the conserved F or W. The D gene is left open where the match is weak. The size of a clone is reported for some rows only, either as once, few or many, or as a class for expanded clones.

CDR3aa: CASSQVDTNYNSPLHF
CDR3nt: TGCGCCAGCAGCCAAGTGGACACGAACTATAATTCACCCCTCCACTTT
j_gene: TRBJ1-6
v_gene: TRBV4-1
abundance: .
d_gene: .

CDR3aa: CASSLPTGGTQPQHF
CDR3nt: TGTGCCAGCAGTTTGCCGACAGGGGGCACTCAGCCCCAGCATTTT
j_gene: TRBJ1-5
v_gene: TRBV28
abundance: .
d_gene: TRBD1

CDR3aa: CASSVVETGEAFF
CDR3nt: TGTGCCAGCAGCGTAGTGGAGACAGGGGAAGCTTTCTTT
j_gene: TRBJ1-1
v_gene: TRBV9
abundance: .
d_gene: TRBD1

CDR3aa: CASGLGWTGDYEQYF
CDR3nt: TGTGCTAGTGGTTTGGGATGGACAGGGGACTACGAGCAGTACTTC
j_gene: TRBJ2-7
v_gene: TRBV12-5
abundance: once
d_gene: TRBD1

CDR3aa: CASSLGTGLWSSEKLFF
CDR3nt: TGTGCCAGCAGCTTGGGGACAGGGTTGTGGTCGAGTGAAAAACTGTTTTTT
j_gene: TRBJ1-4
v_gene: TRBV5-7
abundance: .
d_gene: TRBD1

CDR3aa: CASSELRTGGAGSNYGYTF
CDR3nt: TGTGCCAGCAGTGAATTAAGGACAGGGGGCGCGGGATCTAACTATGGCTACACCTTC
j_gene: TRBJ1-2
v_gene: TRBV2
abundance: once
d_gene: TRBD1

CDR3aa: CASSLGRGDVEEQYF
CDR3nt: TGTGCCAGCAGCTTAGGAAGGGGCGATGTGGAGGAGCAGTACTTC
j_gene: TRBJ2-7
v_gene: TRBV11-2
abundance: .
d_gene: .

CDR3aa: CASSRFGAYEQYF
CDR3nt: TGTGCCAGCAGTCGTTTTGGGGCATACGAGCAGTACTTC
j_gene: TRBJ2-7
v_gene: TRBV12-3/TRBV12-4
abundance: .
d_gene: .

CDR3aa: CAWNINEGYGYTF
CDR3nt: TGTGCCTGGAACATTAACGAGGGCTATGGCTACACCTTC
j_gene: TRBJ1-2
v_gene: TRBV30
abundance: .
d_gene: .

CDR3aa: CASSQEGTDVNTEAFF
CDR3nt: TGTGCCAGCAGCCAAGAGGGGACAGACGTGAACACTGAAGCTTTCTTT
j_gene: TRBJ1-1
v_gene: TRBV3-1/TRBV3-2
abundance: .
d_gene: TRBD1

CDR3aa: CASSDMDSEAFF
CDR3nt: TGTGCCAGCAGTGACATGGACAGTGAAGCTTTCTTT
j_gene: TRBJ1-1
v_gene: TRBV2
abundance: .
d_gene: .

CDR3aa: CSVEDWTGSGANVLTF
CDR3nt: TGCAGCGTTGAAGATTGGACAGGCTCTGGGGCCAACGTCCTGACTTTC
j_gene: TRBJ2-6
v_gene: TRBV29-1
abundance: .
d_gene: TRBD1

CDR3aa: CASNRRAGESYNSPLHF
CDR3nt: TGTGCCAGTAATCGCAGGGCAGGCGAATCCTATAATTCACCCCTCCACTTT
j_gene: TRBJ1-6
v_gene: TRBV19
abundance: .
d_gene: .

CDR3aa: CASSHRGEGEKLFF
CDR3nt: TGTGCCAGCAGTCACAGGGGGGAGGGTGAAAAACTGTTTTTT
j_gene: TRBJ1-4
v_gene: TRBV3-1/TRBV3-2
abundance: once
d_gene: TRBD1

CDR3aa: CASSGDSNGANVLTF
CDR3nt: TGTGCCAGCAGTGGGGACAGCAACGGGGCCAACGTCCTGACTTTC
j_gene: TRBJ2-6
v_gene: TRBV2
abundance: .
d_gene: TRBD1

CDR3aa: CASRPTGTGVLYEQYF
CDR3nt: TGTGCCAGCAGGCCGACCGGGACAGGGGTGCTCTACGAGCAGTACTTC
j_gene: TRBJ2-7
v_gene: TRBV13
abundance: .
d_gene: TRBD1

CDR3aa: CASRAYRDLAVLTF
CDR3nt: TGTGCCAGCAGGGCTTACAGGGACCTAGCCGTCCTGACTTTC
j_gene: TRBJ2-6
v_gene: TRBV2
abundance: .
d_gene: .

CDR3aa: CASSTVQGWKYEQYF
CDR3nt: TGTGCCAGTAGTACTGTACAGGGTTGGAAGTACGAGCAGTACTTC
j_gene: TRBJ2-7
v_gene: TRBV19
abundance: .
d_gene: .

CDR3aa: CASSLVVNLLSYEQYF
CDR3nt: TGTGCCAGCAGCTTAGTCGTGAACCTTCTATCCTACGAGCAGTACTTC
j_gene: TRBJ2-7
v_gene: TRBV7-2
abundance: .
d_gene: .

CDR3aa: CASSPPGTSRPGELFF
CDR3nt: TGTGCCAGCAGCCCCCCGGGGACTAGTAGACCCGGGGAGCTGTTTTTT
j_gene: TRBJ2-2
v_gene: TRBV7-3
abundance: .
d_gene: TRBD2

CDR3aa: CASEGGGFGNQPQHF
CDR3nt: TGTGCCAGCGAGGGCGGGGGTTTTGGCAATCAGCCCCAGCATTTT
j_gene: TRBJ1-5
v_gene: TRBV5-8
abundance: .
d_gene: .

CDR3aa: CASSFTRSGAYEQYF
CDR3nt: TGTGCCAGCAGTTTCACCCGATCAGGGGCCTACGAGCAGTACTTC
j_gene: TRBJ2-7
v_gene: TRBV6-6
abundance: .
d_gene: .

CDR3aa: CATTLVRGHYEQYF
CDR3nt: TGTGCCACCACCCTGGTCAGAGGGCACTACGAGCAGTACTTC
j_gene: TRBJ2-7
v_gene: TRBV24-1
abundance: .
d_gene: .

CDR3aa: CASGLARGQPQHF
CDR3nt: TGTGCTAGTGGTTTGGCAAGGGGTCAGCCCCAGCATTTT
j_gene: TRBJ1-5
v_gene: TRBV12-5
abundance: .
d_gene: .

CDR3aa: CASSLGPGSIGYGYTF
CDR3nt: TGTGCCAGCAGCTTAGGTCCGGGAAGTATAGGCTATGGCTACACCTTC
j_gene: TRBJ1-2
v_gene: TRBV7-2
abundance: .
d_gene: .

CDR3aa: CAWSRDRGMYSNQPQHF
CDR3nt: TGTGCCTGGAGCAGGGACAGGGGTATGTATAGCAATCAGCCCCAGCATTTT
j_gene: TRBJ1-5
v_gene: TRBV30
abundance: .
d_gene: TRBD1

CDR3aa: CSSTKNTEAFF
CDR3nt: TGCAGTTCGACAAAGAACACTGAAGCTTTCTTT
j_gene: TRBJ1-1
v_gene: TRBV20-1
abundance: .
d_gene: .

CDR3aa: CASSPSRTPGQGNTEAFF
CDR3nt: TGTGCCAGCAGCCCTTCCCGGACCCCAGGTCAGGGGAACACTGAAGCTTTCTTT
j_gene: TRBJ1-1
v_gene: TRBV7-9
abundance: once
d_gene: .

CDR3aa: CASSSTTGNTEAFF
CDR3nt: TGTGCCAGCTCAAGCACGACAGGGAACACTGAAGCTTTCTTT
j_gene: TRBJ1-1
v_gene: TRBV18
abundance: .
d_gene: .

CDR3aa: CASSKGQGFWYGYTF
CDR3nt: TGTGCCAGCAGCAAAGGACAGGGTTTTTGGTATGGCTACACCTTC
j_gene: TRBJ1-2
v_gene: TRBV6-5
abundance: once
d_gene: TRBD1

CDR3aa: CSVELWAGEEQYF
CDR3nt: TGCAGCGTTGAGCTGTGGGCAGGGGAGGAGCAGTACTTC
j_gene: TRBJ2-7
v_gene: TRBV29-1
abundance: few
d_gene: .